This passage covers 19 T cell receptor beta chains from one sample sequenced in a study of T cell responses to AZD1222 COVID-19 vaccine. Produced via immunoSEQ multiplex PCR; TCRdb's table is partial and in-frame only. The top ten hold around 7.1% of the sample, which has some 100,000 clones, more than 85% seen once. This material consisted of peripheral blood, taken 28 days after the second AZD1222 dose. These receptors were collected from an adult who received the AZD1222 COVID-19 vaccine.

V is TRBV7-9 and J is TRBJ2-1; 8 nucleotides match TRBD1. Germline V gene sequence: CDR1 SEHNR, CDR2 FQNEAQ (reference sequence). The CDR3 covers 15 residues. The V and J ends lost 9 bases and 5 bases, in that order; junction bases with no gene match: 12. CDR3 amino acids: CASSPGTGAHNEQFF. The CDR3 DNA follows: TGTGCCAGTAGCCCAGGGACAGGAGCCCACAATGAGCAGTTCTTC.

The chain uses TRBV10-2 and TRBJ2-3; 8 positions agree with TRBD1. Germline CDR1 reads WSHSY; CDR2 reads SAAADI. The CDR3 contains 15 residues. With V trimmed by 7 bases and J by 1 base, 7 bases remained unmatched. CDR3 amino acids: CASTPGQEGTDTQYF. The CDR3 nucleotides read TGCGCCAGCACCCCGGGACAGGAAGGCACAGATACGCAGTATTTT.

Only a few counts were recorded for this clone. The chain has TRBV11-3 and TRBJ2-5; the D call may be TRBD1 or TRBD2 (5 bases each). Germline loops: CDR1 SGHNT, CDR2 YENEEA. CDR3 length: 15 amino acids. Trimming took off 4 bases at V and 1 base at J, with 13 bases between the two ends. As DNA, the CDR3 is TGTGCCAGCAGCTCCCCCCGGGGCTCCCAAGAGACCCAGTACTTC. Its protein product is CASSSPRGSQETQYF.

For the CDR3, the DNA is TGTGCCAGCAGCCTCGAAAACACCGGGGAGCTGTTTTTT. Amino acids: CASSLENTGELFF. The V gene is TRBV7-2, the J gene TRBJ2-2, with D unclear. Trimming left V 5 bases short and J 2 bases short, with 6 bases between. The CDR3 is made up of 13 amino acids. The germline V gene has CDR1 SGHTA and CDR2 FQGNSA. Combining the CDR3 with reference TRBV7-2 and TRBJ2-2 gives the whole variable domain GAGVSQSPSNKVTEKGKDVELRCDPISGHTALYWYRQSLGQGLEFLIYFQGNSAPDKSGLPSDRFSAERTGGSVSTLTIQRTQQEDSAVYLCASSLENTGELFFGEGSRLTVL.

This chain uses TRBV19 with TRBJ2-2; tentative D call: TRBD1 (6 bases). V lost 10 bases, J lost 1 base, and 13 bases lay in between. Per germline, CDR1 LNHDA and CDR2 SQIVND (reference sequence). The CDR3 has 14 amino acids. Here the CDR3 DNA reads TGTGCCATATCGGGCAGGGGGAACACCGGGGAGCTGTTTTTT. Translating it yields CAISGRGNTGELFF.

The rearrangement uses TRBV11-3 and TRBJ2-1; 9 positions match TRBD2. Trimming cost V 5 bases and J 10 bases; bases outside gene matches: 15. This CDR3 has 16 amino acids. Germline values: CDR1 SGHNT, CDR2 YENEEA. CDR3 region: CASSAQGGLAGKEQFF. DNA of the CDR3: TGTGCCAGCAGCGCCCAGGGCGGGCTAGCGGGAAAAGAGCAGTTCTTC. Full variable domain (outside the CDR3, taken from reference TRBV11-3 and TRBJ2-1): EAGVVQSPRYKIIEKKQPVAFWCNPISGHNTLYWYLQNLGQGPELLIRYENEEAVDDSQLPKDRFSAERLKGVDSTLKIQPAELGDSAVYLCASSAQGGLAGKEQFFGPGTRLTVL.

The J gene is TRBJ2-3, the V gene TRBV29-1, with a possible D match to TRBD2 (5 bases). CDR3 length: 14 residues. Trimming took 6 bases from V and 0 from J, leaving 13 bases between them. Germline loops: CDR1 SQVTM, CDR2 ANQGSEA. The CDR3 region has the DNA TGCAGCGTCGTTGACGGACTTAGCACAGATACGCAGTATTTT. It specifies CSVVDGLSTDTQYF.

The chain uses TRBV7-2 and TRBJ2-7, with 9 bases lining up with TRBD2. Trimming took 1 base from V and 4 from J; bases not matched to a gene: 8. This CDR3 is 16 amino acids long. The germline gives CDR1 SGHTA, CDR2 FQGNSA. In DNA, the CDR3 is TGTGCCAGCAGCTTAGTAGGCGGGAGGGCCATATACGAGCAGTACTTC. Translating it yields CASSLVGGRAIYEQYF. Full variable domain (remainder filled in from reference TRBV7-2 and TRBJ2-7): GAGVSQSPSNKVTEKGKDVELRCDPISGHTALYWYRQSLGQGLEFLIYFQGNSAPDKSGLPSDRFSAERTGGSVSTLTIQRTQQEDSAVYLCASSLVGGRAIYEQYFGPGTRLTVT.

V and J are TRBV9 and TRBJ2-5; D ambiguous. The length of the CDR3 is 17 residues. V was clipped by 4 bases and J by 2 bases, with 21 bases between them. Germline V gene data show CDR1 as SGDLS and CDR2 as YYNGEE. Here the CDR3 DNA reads TGTGCCAGCAGCCGAAGCCCGATGCCGTCCGCACAAGAGACCCAGTACTTC. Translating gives CASSRSPMPSAQETQYF. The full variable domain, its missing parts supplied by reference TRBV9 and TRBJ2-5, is DSGVTQTPKHLITATGQRVTLRCSPRSGDLSVYWYQQSLDQGLQFLIQYYNGEERAKGNILERFSAQQFPDLHSELNLSSLELGDSALYFCASSRSPMPSAQETQYFGPGTRLLVL.

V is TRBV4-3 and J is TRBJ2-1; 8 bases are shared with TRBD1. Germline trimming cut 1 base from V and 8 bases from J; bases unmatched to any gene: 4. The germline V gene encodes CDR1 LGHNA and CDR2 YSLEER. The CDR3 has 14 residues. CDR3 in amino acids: CASSQGQGWDEQFF. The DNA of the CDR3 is TGCGCCAGCAGCCAAGGACAGGGGTGGGATGAGCAGTTCTTC.

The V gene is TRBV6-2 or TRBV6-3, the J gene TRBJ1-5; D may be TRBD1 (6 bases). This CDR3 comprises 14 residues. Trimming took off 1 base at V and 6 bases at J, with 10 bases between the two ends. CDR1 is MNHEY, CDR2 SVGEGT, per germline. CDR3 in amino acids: CASSYFGQIQPQHF. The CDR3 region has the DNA TGTGCCAGCAGTTACTTCGGACAGATTCAGCCCCAGCATTTT.

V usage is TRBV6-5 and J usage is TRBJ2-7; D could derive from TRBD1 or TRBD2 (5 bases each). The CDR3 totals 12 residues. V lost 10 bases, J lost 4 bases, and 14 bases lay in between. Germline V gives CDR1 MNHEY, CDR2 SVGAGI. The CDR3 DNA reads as TGTGCCACCCCGGGACCTCCTTACGAGCAGTACTTC. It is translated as CATPGPPYEQYF.

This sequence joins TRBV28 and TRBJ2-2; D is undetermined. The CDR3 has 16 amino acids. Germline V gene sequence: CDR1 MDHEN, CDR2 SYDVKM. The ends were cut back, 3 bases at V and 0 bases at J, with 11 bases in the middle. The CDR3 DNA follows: TGTGCCAGCAGTTTCGGACGATTCGCGAACACCGGGGAGCTGTTTTTT. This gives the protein CASSFGRFANTGELFF.

DNA of the CDR3: TGCAGCGCGCGGGGAGGAGGCCTAGTGCAGTTCTTC. It codes for CSARGGGLVQFF. This chain uses TRBV29-1 with TRBJ2-1; tentative D call: TRBD2 (6 bases). From germline, CDR1 is SQVTM and CDR2 ANQGSEA. V was pared by 7 bases and J by 12 bases, with 19 bases between. The CDR3 spans 12 residues.

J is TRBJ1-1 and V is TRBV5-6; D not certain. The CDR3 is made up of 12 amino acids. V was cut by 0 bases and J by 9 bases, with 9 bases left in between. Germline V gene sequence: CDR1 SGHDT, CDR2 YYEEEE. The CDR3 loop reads CASSLGGSQAFF. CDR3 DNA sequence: TGTGCCAGCAGCTTGGGTGGGTCCCAAGCTTTCTTT.

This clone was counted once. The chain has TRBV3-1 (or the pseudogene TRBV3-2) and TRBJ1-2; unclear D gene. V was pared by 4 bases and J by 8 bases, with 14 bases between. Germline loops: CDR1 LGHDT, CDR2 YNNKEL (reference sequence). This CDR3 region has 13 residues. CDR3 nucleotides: TGTGCCAGCAGCCGTCCGGGGATTCAGGGCTACACCTTC. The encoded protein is CASSRPGIQGYTF.

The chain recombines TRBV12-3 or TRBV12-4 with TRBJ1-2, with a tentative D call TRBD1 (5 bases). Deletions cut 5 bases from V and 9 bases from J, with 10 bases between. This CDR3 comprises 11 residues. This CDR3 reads CASSPRDRYTF. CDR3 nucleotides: TGTGCCAGCAGTCCCCGGGACCGCTACACCTTC.

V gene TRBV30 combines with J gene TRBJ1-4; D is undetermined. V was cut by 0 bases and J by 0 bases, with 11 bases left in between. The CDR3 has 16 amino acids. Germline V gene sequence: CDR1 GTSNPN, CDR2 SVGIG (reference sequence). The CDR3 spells CAWSVGIGPTNEKLFF. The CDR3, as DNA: TGTGCCTGGAGTGTAGGTATCGGACCAACTAATGAAAAACTGTTTTTT.

CDR3 nucleotide sequence: TGTGCCAGCAGCCCCCGGGGGAGCTACACCTTC. As protein: CASSPRGSYTF. V and J are TRBV7-2 and TRBJ1-2; D is perhaps TRBD1 (5 bases). The ends were cut back, 5 bases at V and 9 bases at J, with 10 bases in the middle. Germline CDR1 and CDR2: SGHTA and FQGNSA. The CDR3 sequence is 11 residues long. Drawing the rest from reference TRBV7-2 and TRBJ1-2, the complete variable domain is GAGVSQSPSNKVTEKGKDVELRCDPISGHTALYWYRQSLGQGLEFLIYFQGNSAPDKSGLPSDRFSAERTGGSVSTLTIQRTQQEDSAVYLCASSPRGSYTFGSGTRLTVV.